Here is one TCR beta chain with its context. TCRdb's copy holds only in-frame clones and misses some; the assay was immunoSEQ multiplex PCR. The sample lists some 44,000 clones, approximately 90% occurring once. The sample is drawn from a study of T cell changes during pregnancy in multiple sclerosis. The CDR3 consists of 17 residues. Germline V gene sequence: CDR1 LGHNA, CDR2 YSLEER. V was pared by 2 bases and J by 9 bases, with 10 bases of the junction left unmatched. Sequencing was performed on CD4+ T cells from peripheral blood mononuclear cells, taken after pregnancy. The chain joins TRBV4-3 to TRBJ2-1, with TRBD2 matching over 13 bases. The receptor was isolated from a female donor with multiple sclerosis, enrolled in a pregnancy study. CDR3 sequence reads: CASSQPTSGGAGFEQFF. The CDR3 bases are TGCGCCAGCAGCCAACCTACTAGCGGGGGGGCCGGTTTTGAGCAGTTCTTC.